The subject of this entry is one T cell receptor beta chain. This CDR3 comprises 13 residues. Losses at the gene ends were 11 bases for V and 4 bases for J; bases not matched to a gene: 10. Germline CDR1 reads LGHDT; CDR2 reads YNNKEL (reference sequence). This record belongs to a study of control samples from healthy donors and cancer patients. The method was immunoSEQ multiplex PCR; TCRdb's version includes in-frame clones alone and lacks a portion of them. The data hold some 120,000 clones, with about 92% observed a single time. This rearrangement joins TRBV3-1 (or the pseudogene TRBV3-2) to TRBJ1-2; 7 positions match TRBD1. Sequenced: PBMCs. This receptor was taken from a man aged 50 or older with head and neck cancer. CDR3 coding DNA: TGTGCCTCACCAAAACGGGACAGCTATGGCTACACCTTC. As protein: CASPKRDSYGYTF.